The clone carrying this T cell receptor beta chain was observed at least ten times. This sample is drawn from a study of T cells in Graves' hyperthyroidism and ophthalmopathy. Criteria for exclusion of patients were uncontrolled infection, other autoimmune disease, pregnancy or lactation. The diagnoses drew upon clinical symptoms, serum thyroxine and TRAb, thyroid ultrasound and orbital computed tomography. Amplification targeted TCR beta CDR3 regions from RNA transcripts. Researchers ran a first-round RT-PCR on the TCR CDR3 using the HTBI primer set. MiXCR, applied by TCRdb to the multiplex PCR reads, yields one record per CDR3 protein. This sample yields about 200,000 distinct CDR3 sequences, of which 17% are seen a single time; around 50% belongs to the top ten. Per germline, CDR1 SGHAT and CDR2 FQNNGV. Trimming took off 4 bases at V and 7 bases at J, with 10 bases between the two ends. The CDR3 covers 13 residues.

Specimen: blood. The receptor comes from a man aged 45-65 years with Graves' hyperthyroidism. V is TRBV11-2 and J is TRBJ2-2; D is unresolved. The CDR3 DNA sequence: TGTGCCAGCAGCTCTCTGACCCGCGGGGAGCTGTTTTTT. Translating gives CASSSLTRGELFF.